This T cell receptor (beta chain) was sequenced during a study of human T cells and chemical hapten exposure. J lost 3 bases, V lost 4 bases, and 8 bases had no gene match. CDR1 is MGHRA and CDR2 is YSYEKL in the germline V gene. The CDR3 is 15 residues long. As to time point: patch test 3, about 24 weeks after DPC sensitization. The treatment denotes: therapeutic diphenylcyclopropenone sensitization with weekly scalp DPC. TCRdb re-called the RACE reads through MiXCR, storing one row per CDR3 protein. The table has just over 95,000 distinct CDR3 sequences, roughly a quarter seen once; the top ten hold 10%.

This chain links TRBV4-1 with TRBJ2-7, with 8 positions matching TRBD1. The source of this sequence is a man in his forties or fifties with alopecia areata. Some clones in this sample may be carry-over from other donors' samples. The sequences come from whole blood, collected in connection with sensitization to the hapten diphenylcyclopropenone (DPC). The CDR3 bases are TGCGCCAGCAGCCGCCAGGGACAGGTAGGCTACGAGCAGTACTTC. Protein sequence: CASSRQGQVGYEQYF.